The 5 T cell receptor beta chains below come from one sample, sequenced in a study of blood T cells in healthy people across ages. A second PCR of about 7 to 11 cycles used a sample-barcoded 5' primer and a J-beta primer mix. MiXCR, run by TCRdb on the 5' RACE reads, gives a single entry per CDR3 protein. The repertoire includes 1.2 million to 1.5 million distinct CDR3 sequences, around 39% of them detected once, and roughly 7.9% sits in the top ten. The sample comprised blood. Receptor source: a woman under 30 in good health.

The chain joins TRBV7-2 to TRBJ1-1, with D unresolved. V was shortened by 4 bases and J by 8 bases, with 11 bases between the two germline ends. Germline V CDR1 and CDR2: SGHTA, FQGNSA. This CDR3 is 12 amino acids long. The CDR3 sequence: CASSSVGEEAFF. The CDR3 DNA follows: TGTGCCAGCAGCTCCGTCGGGGAGGAAGCTTTCTTT.

This clonotype was picked up many times. The rearrangement links TRBV27 to TRBJ1-2, with D unclear. The CDR3 is 13 residues long. V lost 2 bases, J lost 4 bases, and 8 bases lay in between. CDR1 MNHEY and CDR2 SMNVEV come from the germline V gene (reference sequence). CDR3 sequence (DNA): TGTGCCAGCAGTTTAAACAGCTTCTATGGCTACACCTTC. Protein product: CASSLNSFYGYTF.

This clonotype was detected only a few times. The chain joins TRBV5-1 to TRBJ1-2, with D possibly being TRBD1 (5 bases). Germline-derived CDR1 and CDR2 are SGHRS and YFSETQ. V gave up 0 bases and J gave up 2 bases, with 14 bases separating them. The CDR3 totals 16 residues. CDR3 nucleotides: TGCGCCAGCAGCTTGGTGGAGGGACCGCCGAACTATGGCTACACCTTC. As protein: CASSLVEGPPNYGYTF.

This clonotype was counted between two and nine times. This chain joins TRBV6-6 and TRBJ2-1, with 8 positions matching TRBD2. Germline CDR1 MNHNY, CDR2 SVGAGI (reference sequence). The CDR3 runs to 16 residues. V lost 4 bases and J lost 5; bases outside the gene matches: 10. As DNA, the CDR3 is TGTGCCAGCAGTTGGGCCGGGGGGGCCGGAAACAATGAGCAGTTCTTC. It is translated as CASSWAGGAGNNEQFF.

The chain combines TRBV5-6 with TRBJ2-1; TRBD2 aligns across 11 bases. Germline CDR1 SGHDT, CDR2 YYEEEE. The CDR3 consists of 18 residues. The V segment lost 0 bases and the J segment 2 bases; nucleotides outside the gene matches: 7. In DNA form, the CDR3 reads TGTGCCAGCAGCTTGGTCCTAGCGGGAGGTGTGGCCTACAATGAGCAGTTCTTC. Amino acid sequence: CASSLVLAGGVAYNEQFF.